The clone carrying this T cell receptor (beta chain) was seen ten or more times. Its target is unknown. This record belongs to a study of identical twins. Broader study findings: Cross-sectional statistical analysis, not tracking of the same donors, underpinned the conclusions. Within monozygotic twins, out-of-frame TCR alpha sharing was underestimated by the models.

Trimming cost V 6 bases and J 5 bases, with 19 bases left between them. The V gene's germline CDR1 is SQVTM and CDR2 ANQGSEA. The CDR3 totals 15 residues. MiXCR was run by TCRdb on the 5' RACE reads, yielding one entry per CDR3 protein. The sample includes about 390,000 distinct CDR3 sequences, roughly 9% seen only once; the top ten take 8% to 9.5%. The sequencing input was naive T cells sorted from blood. This clonotype was obtained from a woman aged 50 to 60 in good health. The V call is TRBV29-1, the J call TRBJ2-2, with D perhaps matching TRBD2 (5 bases). CDR3 sequence: CSVSPGGGATGELFF. The DNA for the CDR3 is TGCAGCGTCTCTCCCGGAGGCGGAGCTACCGGGGAGCTGTTTTTT.